These 11 T cell receptor beta chains share one sample of origin, sequenced in a study of T cells in tumors after PD-1 blockade. This table comes from immunoSEQ multiplex PCR, and its TCRdb copy is limited to in-frame clones, with some not included. The sample lists 40,000 to 55,000 clones, 60% to 80% seen once, with around 15% in the top ten. This specimen consisted of PBMCs, obtained before anti-PD-1 treatment. These receptors were collected from a human donor with basal cell carcinoma.

This clone was found a few times. The V and J genes are TRBV5-4 and TRBJ1-1; 9 bases match TRBD1. V shed 9 bases and J 7 bases; nucleotides not matched to a gene: 4. The CDR3 sequence is 11 residues long. CDR1 is SGHNT, CDR2 YYREEE, per germline (reference sequence). CDR3 bases: TGTGCCACTAAGACAGGGGGTGAAGCTTTCTTT. Protein sequence: CATKTGGEAFF.

The V gene is TRBV15, the J gene TRBJ1-4; no firm D call. CDR1 is LNHNV, CDR2 YYDKDF, per germline (reference sequence). The CDR3 runs to 15 residues. V lost 0 bases to trimming and J lost 8 bases, with 13 bases between them. The CDR3 spells CATSRDPRWSEKLFF. The CDR3, as DNA: TGTGCCACCAGCAGAGACCCCCGGTGGAGCGAAAAACTGTTTTTT.

This chain connects TRBV27 to TRBJ2-1; 10 positions match TRBD2. V lost 2 bases, J lost 5 bases, and 12 bases stayed unmatched. The CDR3 runs to 18 residues. CDR1 MNHEY and CDR2 SMNVEV come from the germline V gene (reference sequence). CDR3 bases: TGTGCCAGCAGTTTAGGGACTAGCGTTGGGACAAGCGACAATGAGCAGTTCTTC. It translates to CASSLGTSVGTSDNEQFF.

This clone was seen a handful of times. The V gene is TRBV2, the J gene TRBJ1-6; no firm D call. CDR1 and CDR2 from the germline V gene are SNHLY and FYNNEI. With 8 bases removed from V and 5 bases from J, the gap between germline ends came to 10 bases. The CDR3 extends over 13 amino acids. The CDR3 nucleotides are TGTGCCAGCCAGGCCCCTAATAATTCACCCCTCCACTTT. It yields the protein CASQAPNNSPLHF.

This chain uses TRBV14 with TRBJ2-5; 16 positions match TRBD2. This CDR3 contains 20 residues. Trimming took 4 bases from V and 5 from J; bases not matched to a gene: 16. Looked up from germline, CDR1 is SGHDN and CDR2 is FVKESK. The CDR3 DNA is TGTGCCAGCAGCCCCAGTCCCGGGACTAGCGGGAGGGCCCTTCGCGAGACCCAGTACTTC. Translated: CASSPSPGTSGRALRETQYF. Full variable domain (rest looked up from reference TRBV14 and TRBJ2-5): EAGVTQFPSHSVIEKGQTVTLRCDPISGHDNLYWYRRVMGKEIKFLLHFVKESKQDESGMPNNRFLAERTGGTYSTLKVQPAELEDSGVYFCASSPSPGTSGRALRETQYFGPGTRLLVL.

The chain has TRBV27 and TRBJ2-7, with TRBD1 as a possible D gene (5 bases). The V end was cut by 8 bases, the J end by 0 bases, with 14 bases between. The CDR3 has 14 amino acids. From germline, CDR1 is MNHEY and CDR2 SMNVEV (reference sequence). For the CDR3, the DNA is TGTGCCAGCGCGTGGACATACGACTCCTACGAGCAGTACTTC. Translation gives CASAWTYDSYEQYF.

J is TRBJ1-3 and V is TRBV10-3; D is ambiguous. V was trimmed by 8 bases and J by 0 bases, leaving 11 bases between them. From germline, CDR1 is ENHRY and CDR2 SYGVKD. The CDR3 is 14 residues long. Here the CDR3 reads CAIFGELSGNTIYF. CDR3 bases: TGTGCCATCTTTGGCGAGCTCTCTGGAAACACCATATATTTT.

The CDR3 DNA follows: TGTGCCAGCAGCCTCTCAGGGGGCACAGATACGCAGTATTTT. It codes for CASSLSGGTDTQYF. The chain employs TRBV7-9 and TRBJ2-3; D might be TRBD1 (6 bases). Between the trimmed V and J ends, which lost 5 bases and 1 base, there was a span of 10 bases. The germline V gene encodes CDR1 SEHNR and CDR2 FQNEAQ (reference sequence). The CDR3 spans 14 residues.

V usage is TRBV2 and J usage is TRBJ1-1, with no clear D. CDR1 is SNHLY and CDR2 is FYNNEI in the germline V gene. Between the trimmed V and J ends, which lost 5 bases and 13 bases, there was a span of 20 bases. This CDR3 spans 13 amino acids. The CDR3 protein is CASSLRPGQSGFF. CDR3 in DNA: TGTGCCAGCAGTCTCCGGCCGGGTCAAAGTGGTTTCTTT.

This clone has only one observation. The chain employs TRBV12-5 and TRBJ2-3; D gene unclear. The germline V and J ends were trimmed by 3 bases and 2 bases, with 15 bases remaining between them. The CDR3 sequence is 16 residues long. Germline CDR1 and CDR2: LGHNT and FRNRAP. CDR3 in amino acids: CASGFGVYGDTDTQYF. The CDR3 DNA sequence: TGTGCTAGTGGTTTTGGTGTTTATGGTGACACAGATACGCAGTATTTT.

The chain employs TRBV19 and TRBJ2-7, with D unclear. Per the germline V gene, CDR1 is LNHDA and CDR2 is SQIVND (reference sequence). The CDR3 is 16 residues long. V lost 1 base, J lost 2 bases, and 15 bases lay in between. The CDR3 DNA is TGTGCCAGTAGTATAGGCAGGTCAGTAGGGACCTACGAGCAGTACTTC. Encoded protein: CASSIGRSVGTYEQYF.